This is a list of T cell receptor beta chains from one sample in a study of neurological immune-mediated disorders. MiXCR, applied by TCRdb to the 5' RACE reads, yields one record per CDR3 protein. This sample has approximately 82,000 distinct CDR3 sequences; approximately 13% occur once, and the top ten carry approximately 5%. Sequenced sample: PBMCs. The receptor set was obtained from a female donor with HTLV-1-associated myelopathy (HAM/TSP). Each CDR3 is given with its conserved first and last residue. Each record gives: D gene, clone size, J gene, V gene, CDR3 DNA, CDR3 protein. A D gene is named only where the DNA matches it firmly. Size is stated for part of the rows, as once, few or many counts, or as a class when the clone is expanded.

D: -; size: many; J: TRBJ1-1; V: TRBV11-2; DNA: TGTGCCAGCAGCTTTCCGCTTGGGCGGCCTGGCACTGAAGCTTTCTTT; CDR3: CASSFPLGRPGTEAFF
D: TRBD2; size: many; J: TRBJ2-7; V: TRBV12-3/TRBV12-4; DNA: TGTGCCACAGCGCTGGGAGCGGGGGCCTACGAGCAGTACTTC; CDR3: CATALGAGAYEQYF
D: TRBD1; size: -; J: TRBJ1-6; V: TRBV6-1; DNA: TGTGCCAGCAGTGAGGACAGGGCAAATTCACCCCTCCACTTT; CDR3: CASSEDRANSPLHF
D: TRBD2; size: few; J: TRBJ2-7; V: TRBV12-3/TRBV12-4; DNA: TGTGCCAGCAGCTCTAGCGGCGCCTACGAGCAGTACTTC; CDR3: CASSSSGAYEQYF
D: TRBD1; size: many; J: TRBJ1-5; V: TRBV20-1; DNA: TGCAGTGCTAGGGGGGGGACAGGGGCTGGTCAGCCCCAGCATTTT; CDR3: CSARGGTGAGQPQHF
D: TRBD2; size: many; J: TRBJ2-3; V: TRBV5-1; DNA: TGCGCCAGCAGCCCCACTAGCGGCACAGATACGCAGTATTTT; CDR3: CASSPTSGTDTQYF
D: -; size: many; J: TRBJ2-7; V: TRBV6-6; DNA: TGTGCCAGCAGTCAGCAGGGATCCCCCTACGAGCAGTACTTC; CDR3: CASSQQGSPYEQYF
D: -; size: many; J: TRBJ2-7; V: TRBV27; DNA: TGTGCCAGCAGGAGAACAGGGCTCGGCGAGCAGTACTTC; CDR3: CASRRTGLGEQYF
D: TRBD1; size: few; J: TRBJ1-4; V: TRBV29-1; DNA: TGCAGCGTCGAAACAGGGGGAGGTGAAAAACTGTTTTTT; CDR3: CSVETGGGEKLFF
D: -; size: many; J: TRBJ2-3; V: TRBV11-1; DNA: TGTGCCAGCAGCTTAAACGTTGATACGCAGTATTTT; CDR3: CASSLNVDTQYF
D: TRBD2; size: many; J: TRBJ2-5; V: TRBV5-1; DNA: TGCGCCAGCAGCTGGACTAGCGGCCTAGAGACCCAGTACTTC; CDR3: CASSWTSGLETQYF
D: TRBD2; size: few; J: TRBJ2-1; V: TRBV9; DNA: TGTGCCAGCAGCGTAGCGGTTGCGGGGGGGCAGAATGAGCAGTTCTTC; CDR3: CASSVAVAGGQNEQFF
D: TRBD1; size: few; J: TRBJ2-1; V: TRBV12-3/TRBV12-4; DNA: TGTGCCAGCAGTCTGACAGGGGGTAGTTTCCACAATGAGCAGTTCTTC; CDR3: CASSLTGGSFHNEQFF
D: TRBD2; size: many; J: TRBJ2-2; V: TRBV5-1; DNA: TGCGCCAGCAGCCCGGGCGTGGTAGCGGGGGACAACACCGGGGAGCTGTTTTTT; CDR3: CASSPGVVAGDNTGELFF
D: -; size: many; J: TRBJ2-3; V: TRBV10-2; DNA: TGCGCCAGCAACCCGGTTCGGTTAACAGATACGCAGTATTTT; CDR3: CASNPVRLTDTQYF
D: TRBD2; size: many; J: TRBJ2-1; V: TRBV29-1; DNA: TGCAGCGTAGCTACCGGGACTAGCCACAATGAGCAGTTCTTC; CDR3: CSVATGTSHNEQFF
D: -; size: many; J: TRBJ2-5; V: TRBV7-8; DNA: TGTGCCAGCAGCTTAGCCGCGGGTATAGAGACCCAGTACTTC; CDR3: CASSLAAGIETQYF
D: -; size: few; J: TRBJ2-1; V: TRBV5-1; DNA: TGCGCCAGCAGCTTGCAAGGCCAAGGAGGGGACAATGAGCAGTTCTTC; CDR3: CASSLQGQGGDNEQFF
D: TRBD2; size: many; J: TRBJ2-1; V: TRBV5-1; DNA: TGCGCCGGAAGCCTGGGGCGGGGGGGCCCGGGTGAGCAGTTCTTC; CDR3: CAGSLGRGGPGEQFF
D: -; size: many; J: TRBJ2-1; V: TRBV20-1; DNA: TGCAGTGCTAGGTATCCACACTCCTACAATGAGCAGTTCTTC; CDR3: CSARYPHSYNEQFF
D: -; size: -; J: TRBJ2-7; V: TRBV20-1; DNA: TGCAGTGCTAGATCCAGTGGGGACCACTCTTACGAGCATTACTTC; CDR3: CSARSSGDHSYEHYF
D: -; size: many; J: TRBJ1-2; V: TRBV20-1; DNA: TGCAGTGCTGATATAACAGGGCTCTCTAACTATGGCTACACCTTC; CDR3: CSADITGLSNYGYTF
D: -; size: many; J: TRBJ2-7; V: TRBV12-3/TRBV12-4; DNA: TGTGCCAGCAGTTTATACTCAGGGATGCCCGAGCAGTACTTC; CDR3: CASSLYSGMPEQYF
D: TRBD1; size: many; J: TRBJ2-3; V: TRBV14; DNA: TGTGCCAGCAGAAGACAGGGAAAAACAGATACGCAGTATTTT; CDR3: CASRRQGKTDTQYF
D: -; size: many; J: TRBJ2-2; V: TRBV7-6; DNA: TGTGCCAGCAGCTTGTCGGGTTCCACCGGGGAGCTGTTTTTT; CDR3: CASSLSGSTGELFF
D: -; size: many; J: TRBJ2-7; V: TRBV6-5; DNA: TGTGCCAGCAGTCTAGAGACGGACAGTTTCCACGAGCAGTACTTC; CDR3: CASSLETDSFHEQYF
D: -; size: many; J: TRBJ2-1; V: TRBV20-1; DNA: TGCAGTGCTGCGGTACATGAGCAGTTCTTC; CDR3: CSAAVHEQFF
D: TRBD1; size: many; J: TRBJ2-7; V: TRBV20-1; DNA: TGCAGTGCTATTCTGCAGGGGGTTTCCTACGAGCAGTACTTC; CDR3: CSAILQGVSYEQYF
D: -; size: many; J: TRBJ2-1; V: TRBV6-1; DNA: TGTGCCAGCACGCCTGTCCATTTAAGGGGGGCAGGTGAGCAGTTCTTC; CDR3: CASTPVHLRGAGEQFF
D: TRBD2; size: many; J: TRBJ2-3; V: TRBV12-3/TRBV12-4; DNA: TGTGCCAGCAGTTTGACTAGCGGGGGAGATACGCAGTATTTT; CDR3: CASSLTSGGDTQYF
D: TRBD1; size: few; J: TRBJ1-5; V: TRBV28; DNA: TGTGCCAGCAGATACAGGGGAAATCAGCCCCAGCATTTT; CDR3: CASRYRGNQPQHF
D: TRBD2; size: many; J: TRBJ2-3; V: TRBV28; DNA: TGTGCCAGCAGTACCGGACTAGCGGTTAGCACAGATACGCAGTATTTT; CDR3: CASSTGLAVSTDTQYF
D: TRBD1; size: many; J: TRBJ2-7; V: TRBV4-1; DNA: TGCGCCAGCAGCCAAAGGACAGGGATTTCCTACGAGCAGTACTTC; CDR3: CASSQRTGISYEQYF
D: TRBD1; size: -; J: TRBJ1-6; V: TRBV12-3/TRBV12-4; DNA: TGTGCCAGCAGTTCCCCCCAGGGGGCCAAATCACCCCTCCACTTT; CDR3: CASSSPQGAKSPLHF
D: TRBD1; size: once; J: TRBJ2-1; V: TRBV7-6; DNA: TGTGCCAGAAGCAAAAGACCGGGACAGGGCAGCGATGAGCAGTTCTTC; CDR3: CARSKRPGQGSDEQFF
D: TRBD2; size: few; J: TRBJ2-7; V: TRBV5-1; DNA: TGCGCCAGCAGTCTCCTGAGCGGGGACTACGAGCAGTACTTC; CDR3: CASSLLSGDYEQYF
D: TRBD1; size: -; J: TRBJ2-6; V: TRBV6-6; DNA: TGTGCCAGCAGGACCGGACAGGGGGCGTTCGGGGCCAACGTCCTGACTTTC; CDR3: CASRTGQGAFGANVLTF
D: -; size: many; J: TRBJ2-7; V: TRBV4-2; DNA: TGTGCCAGCAGCCAAAGGGACCTAAAGCCCCCCCACGAGCAGTACTTC; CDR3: CASSQRDLKPPHEQYF
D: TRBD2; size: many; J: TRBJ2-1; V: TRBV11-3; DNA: TGTGCCAGCAGCCCCGAAGTGACTAGCGGGGGGCGGGGTGAGCAGTTCTTC; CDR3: CASSPEVTSGGRGEQFF
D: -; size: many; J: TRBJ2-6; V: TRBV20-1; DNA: TGCAGTGCTAGAGATCCCCAGTCTGGGGCCAACGTCCTGACTTTC; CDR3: CSARDPQSGANVLTF
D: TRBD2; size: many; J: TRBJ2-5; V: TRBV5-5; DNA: TGTGCCAGCAAGACTAGCGGGCAGAGAGAGACCCAGTACTTC; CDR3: CASKTSGQRETQYF
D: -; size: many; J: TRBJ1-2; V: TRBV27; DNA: TGTGCCAGCAGTTTAGAGAACAGGGTCCATGGCTACACCTTC; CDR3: CASSLENRVHGYTF
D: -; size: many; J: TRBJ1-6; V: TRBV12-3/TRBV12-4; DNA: TGTGCCAGCACCGACCTACAGGGAGCTTCACCCCTCCACTTT; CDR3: CASTDLQGASPLHF
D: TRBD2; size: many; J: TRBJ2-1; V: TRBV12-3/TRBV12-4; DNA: TGTGCCAGCAGTCTGCTTGGACTAGCGGGGGGAGAGCAGTTCTTC; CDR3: CASSLLGLAGGEQFF
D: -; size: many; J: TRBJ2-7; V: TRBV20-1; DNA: TGCAGTGCTAGAGAAAACAGTCCCTCCTACGAGCAGTACTTC; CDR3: CSARENSPSYEQYF
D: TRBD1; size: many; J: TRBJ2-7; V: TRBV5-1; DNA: TGCGCCAGCAGCAGGGGACAGTCCTACGAGCAGTACTTC; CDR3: CASSRGQSYEQYF